This entry concerns a single T cell receptor (beta chain). These data come from a study of shared clonotypes between healthy human individuals. The V gene's germline CDR1 is LNHDA and CDR2 SQIVND (reference sequence). The CDR3 sequence is 13 residues long. Germline trimming cut 8 bases from V and 6 bases from J; bases unmatched to any gene: 7. Sequencing was performed with immunoSEQ multiplex PCR; in TCRdb, only in-frame clones are kept and a portion is missing. The table records about 770,000 clones, roughly 72% of them present only once. The sample comprised memory CD4+ T cells sorted from blood. Subset in this sample: CD45RA-negative fraction. The sequence was obtained from a woman in her twenties or thirties in good health. V is TRBV19 and J is TRBJ1-2; 9 positions agree with TRBD1. CDR3 in amino acids: CASADRDRDGYTF. The CDR3, as DNA: TGTGCCAGTGCAGACCGGGACAGGGATGGCTACACCTTC.